The rows below give T cell receptor beta chains drawn from one sample of a study of shared clonotypes between healthy human individuals. Repertoires were generated with immunoSEQ multiplex PCR, while TCRdb's copy carries only in-frame clones and drops some. The repertoire holds some 580,000 clones, roughly 97% seen once, with 0.045% to 0.07% in the top ten. Input material: naive CD4+ T cells sorted from blood. These receptors were taken from a woman aged 25-40 years in good health. CDR3s include the opening cysteine and the closing phenylalanine or tryptophan. Fields, in order: clone size, D gene, V gene, J gene, CDR3 protein, CDR3 DNA. A D gene is named only where the DNA matches it firmly. Size values are once, few and many counts, or a class for expanded clones, and some rows have none.

abundance: .
d_gene: TRBD1
v_gene: TRBV5-1
j_gene: TRBJ2-7
CDR3aa: CASSLASGTGTYEQYF
CDR3nt: TGCGCCAGCAGCTTGGCCTCAGGGACAGGGACCTACGAGCAGTACTTC

abundance: .
d_gene: TRBD1
v_gene: TRBV2
j_gene: TRBJ2-6
CDR3aa: CASSGDRGRGANVLTF
CDR3nt: TGTGCCAGCAGTGGAGACAGGGGGCGTGGGGCCAACGTCCTGACTTTC

abundance: .
d_gene: .
v_gene: TRBV4-1
j_gene: TRBJ1-1
CDR3aa: CASSQEIMGLNTEAFF
CDR3nt: TGCGCCAGCAGCCAAGAGATCATGGGGCTGAACACTGAAGCTTTCTTT

abundance: .
d_gene: .
v_gene: TRBV2
j_gene: TRBJ1-5
CDR3aa: CASSMAGWQPQHF
CDR3nt: TGTGCCAGCAGTATGGCAGGATGGCAGCCCCAGCATTTT

abundance: .
d_gene: .
v_gene: TRBV27
j_gene: TRBJ2-2
CDR3aa: CASSLRTLTANTGELFF
CDR3nt: TGTGCCAGCAGTCTACGAACACTGACCGCGAACACCGGGGAGCTGTTTTTT

abundance: once
d_gene: .
v_gene: TRBV11-3
j_gene: TRBJ1-2
CDR3aa: CASSSRKQGLDGYTF
CDR3nt: TGTGCCAGCAGTTCACGAAAACAGGGCTTAGATGGCTACACCTTC

abundance: .
d_gene: TRBD2
v_gene: TRBV27
j_gene: TRBJ2-3
CDR3aa: CASRRAGGDTDTQYF
CDR3nt: TGTGCCAGCAGAAGAGCGGGAGGTGACACAGATACGCAGTATTTT

abundance: .
d_gene: .
v_gene: TRBV27
j_gene: TRBJ2-7
CDR3aa: CASSLRETTWEQYF
CDR3nt: TGTGCCAGCAGTTTACGAGAGACGACTTGGGAGCAGTACTTC

abundance: .
d_gene: TRBD1
v_gene: TRBV5-1
j_gene: TRBJ2-2
CDR3aa: CASSNGQAAGELFF
CDR3nt: TGCGCCAGCAGCAATGGACAGGCAGCCGGGGAGCTGTTTTTT

abundance: .
d_gene: TRBD2
v_gene: TRBV27
j_gene: TRBJ2-1
CDR3aa: CASSPPLGLAALEQFF
CDR3nt: TGTGCCAGCAGCCCTCCCCTAGGACTAGCGGCCTTGGAGCAGTTCTTC

abundance: .
d_gene: .
v_gene: TRBV11-2
j_gene: TRBJ2-7
CDR3aa: CASSLNPVSYEQYF
CDR3nt: TGTGCCAGCAGCTTAAATCCAGTCTCCTACGAGCAGTACTTC

abundance: .
d_gene: .
v_gene: TRBV18
j_gene: TRBJ2-7
CDR3aa: CASSPPSRHHYEQYF
CDR3nt: TGTGCCAGCTCACCACCTTCCCGCCATCATTACGAGCAGTACTTC

abundance: .
d_gene: TRBD2
v_gene: TRBV2
j_gene: TRBJ2-7
CDR3aa: CASSEPHSGRVLYF
CDR3nt: TGTGCCAGCAGTGAACCCCATAGCGGGAGGGTTCTCTACTTC

abundance: .
d_gene: TRBD2
v_gene: TRBV29-1
j_gene: TRBJ2-7
CDR3aa: CSVVPGGAGTLYEQYF
CDR3nt: TGCAGCGTAGTCCCGGGGGGGGCGGGAACGCTTTACGAGCAGTACTTC

abundance: .
d_gene: .
v_gene: TRBV21-1
j_gene: TRBJ2-1
CDR3aa: CASSRAQLYNEQFF
CDR3nt: TGTGCCAGCAGCAGAGCGCAGCTTTACAATGAGCAGTTCTTC

abundance: .
d_gene: .
v_gene: TRBV6-6
j_gene: TRBJ1-1
CDR3aa: CASSYKSRYTEAFF
CDR3nt: TGTGCCAGCAGTTACAAAAGCCGATACACTGAAGCTTTCTTT

abundance: .
d_gene: .
v_gene: TRBV18
j_gene: TRBJ2-3
CDR3aa: CASSPAGIGGDTQYF
CDR3nt: TGTGCCAGCTCACCAGCCGGGATAGGAGGAGATACGCAGTATTTT

abundance: .
d_gene: .
v_gene: TRBV7-2
j_gene: TRBJ1-1
CDR3aa: CASSLVGNTEAFF
CDR3nt: TGTGCCAGCAGCTTAGTCGGGAACACTGAAGCTTTCTTT

abundance: .
d_gene: .
v_gene: TRBV28
j_gene: TRBJ1-1
CDR3aa: CASSLLKDTEAFF
CDR3nt: TGTGCCAGCAGTTTATTAAAGGACACTGAAGCTTTCTTT

abundance: .
d_gene: .
v_gene: TRBV11-3
j_gene: TRBJ2-1
CDR3aa: CASSLSLAHNEQFF
CDR3nt: TGTGCCAGCAGCTTAAGCCTAGCGCACAATGAGCAGTTCTTC

abundance: .
d_gene: TRBD1
v_gene: TRBV11-2
j_gene: TRBJ2-7
CDR3aa: CASSWDRGPLEQYF
CDR3nt: TGTGCCAGCAGCTGGGACAGGGGCCCTCTCGAGCAGTACTTC

abundance: .
d_gene: .
v_gene: TRBV28
j_gene: TRBJ1-2
CDR3aa: CASSFGQSLSGYTF
CDR3nt: TGTGCCAGCAGTTTTGGGCAATCCCTATCGGGCTACACCTTC

abundance: .
d_gene: .
v_gene: TRBV9
j_gene: TRBJ2-7
CDR3aa: CASSGRLSPGVDEQYF
CDR3nt: TGTGCCAGCAGCGGCCGACTATCCCCAGGGGTAGACGAGCAGTACTTC

abundance: .
d_gene: .
v_gene: TRBV5-4
j_gene: TRBJ2-3
CDR3aa: CASSLAGQGYTDTQYF
CDR3nt: TGTGCCAGCAGCTTGGCCGGTCAGGGATACACAGATACGCAGTATTTT

abundance: .
d_gene: .
v_gene: TRBV7-9
j_gene: TRBJ1-5
CDR3aa: CASSLGPEQPQHF
CDR3nt: TGTGCCAGCAGCTTAGGACCAGAACAGCCCCAGCATTTT

abundance: once
d_gene: .
v_gene: TRBV5-1
j_gene: TRBJ2-3
CDR3aa: CASSLGSARATDTQYF
CDR3nt: TGCGCCAGCAGCTTGGGATCGGCCAGGGCCACAGATACGCAGTATTTT